This T cell receptor (beta chain) was found in a study of breast tumors, draining lymph nodes, adjacent tissues. General observations from the study: Data fit most tumor T cells coming from lymph node, expanding in tumor. Data only fit, rather than demonstrated, lymph node origin of most tumor T cells. Tumor and nontumor repertoires were significantly more similar in luminal-like than in basal-like breast cancer. Tumor repertoires ranked between lymph nodes and nontumor tissue in diversity, with V and J gene preferences.

Breast cancer patients provided tissue from their axillary draining lymph nodes. Each CDR3 protein gets one entry after TCRdb re-called the multiplex PCR reads with MiXCR. Counted here are 200,000 to 300,000 distinct CDR3 sequences, about 33% occurring once; the ten biggest clones make up 1.1%. V lost 7 bases and J 0 bases, leaving 11 bases between the germline ends. CDR3 length: 13 amino acids. CDR1 and CDR2 (germline): SQVTM, ANQGSEA. This clonotype was observed at least ten times. The antigen is undetermined. The sequenced sample consisted of axillary lymph node tissue. This clonotype originated in a female donor with breast cancer. Some clones in this sample may be carry-over from other donors' samples. The chain recombines TRBV29-1 with TRBJ2-3, with a possible D match to TRBD2 (6 bases). The CDR3 protein is CSAGGVSTDTQYF. The CDR3 region has the DNA TGCAGCGCGGGCGGGGTTAGCACAGATACGCAGTATTTT.